This TCR beta chain was captured in a study of T cells in Graves' hyperthyroidism and ophthalmopathy. Study information: Peripheral blood draws took place at initial diagnosis, ahead of any treatment.

RNA transcripts provided the source from which TCR beta CDR3 regions were amplified. RT-PCR in the first round (using the HTBI primer set) targeted the TCR CDR3. TCRdb reprocessed the multiplex PCR reads via MiXCR and lists one record per CDR3 protein. The sample includes around 500,000 distinct CDR3 sequences, around 15% of them seen just once. Trimming cost V 6 bases and J 1 base; bases outside gene matches: 7. The CDR3 is made up of 14 amino acids. Germline V gene lookup returns CDR1 SQVTM and CDR2 ANQGSEA. Study-level findings and limits: Peripheral blood also featured most of the thyroid clonotypes expanded above 0.001. A model of 13 V-J features distinguished ophthalmopathy from stable hyperthyroidism.

Inclusion characteristics of ophthalmopathy patients comprised a Clinical Activity Score of at least 3, a NOSPECS grade of at least 4, and duration under 3 months. This clonotype came up a few times. Its specificity is not known. This receptor was taken from a woman aged 25 to 39 with Graves' ophthalmopathy. The chain has TRBV29-1 and TRBJ2-3; 7 nucleotides line up with TRBD1. Sequencing was done on a sample of blood. The CDR3 region has the DNA TGCAGCGTCAGGACAGGACGTCGCACAGATACGCAGTATTTT. Its translation is CSVRTGRRTDTQYF.